This T cell receptor (beta chain) comes out of a study of T cells in Graves' hyperthyroidism and ophthalmopathy. Study background: The authors collected peripheral blood at initial diagnosis, before any treatment.

Template material for amplifying TCR beta CDR3 regions consisted of RNA transcripts. The HTBI primer set was used in a first-round RT-PCR of the TCR CDR3. TCRdb reprocessed the multiplex PCR reads with MiXCR, giving one entry per CDR3 protein. Among fewer than 750,000 distinct CDR3 sequences listed, roughly 15% were seen once. Exclusions: uncontrolled infection, other autoimmune disease, pregnancy, lactation. Germline CDR1 and CDR2: GTSNPN and SVGIG (reference sequence). Deletions cut 1 base from V and 4 bases from J, with 8 bases between. The CDR3 has 12 residues. The V call is TRBV30, the J call TRBJ2-7; no clear D gene. The clonotype was recovered from a middle-aged woman with Graves' ophthalmopathy. Material: blood. The CDR3 bases are TGTGCCTGGAGTGCTACAGCTTACGAGCAGTACTTC. Amino acids: CAWSATAYEQYF.